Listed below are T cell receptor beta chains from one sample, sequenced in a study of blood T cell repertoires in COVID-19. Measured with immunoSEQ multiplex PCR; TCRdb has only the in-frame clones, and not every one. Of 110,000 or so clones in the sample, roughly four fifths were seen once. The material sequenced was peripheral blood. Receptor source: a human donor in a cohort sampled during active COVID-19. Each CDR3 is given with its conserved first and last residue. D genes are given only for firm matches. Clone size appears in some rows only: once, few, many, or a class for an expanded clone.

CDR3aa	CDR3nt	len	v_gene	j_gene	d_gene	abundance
CASSLGKQGSTEAFF	TGCGCCAGCAGCTTGGGTAAACAGGGGAGTACTGAAGCTTTCTTT	15	TRBV5-1	TRBJ1-1	TRBD1	NA
CASSWGPDGPYGYTF	TGCGCCAGCAGCTGGGGGCCGGACGGGCCCTATGGCTACACCTTC	15	TRBV4-3	TRBJ1-2	NA	NA
CASSAGGVGQPQHF	TGTGCCAGCAGCGCAGGGGGCGTTGGGCAGCCCCAGCATTTT	14	TRBV9	TRBJ1-5	TRBD1	NA
CASSFGKGYGQGANYGYTF	TGTGCCAGCAGCTTTGGTAAGGGCTATGGACAGGGAGCTAACTATGGCTACACCTTC	19	TRBV7-2	TRBJ1-2	TRBD1	few
CASSSGSGYTF	TGTGCCAGCAGTTCGGGGAGTGGCTACACCTTC	11	TRBV28	TRBJ1-2	NA	NA
CASSLDGSSGGSETQYF	TGTGCCAGCAGCTTAGATGGTTCGAGCGGGGGATCAGAGACCCAGTACTTC	17	TRBV11-3	TRBJ2-5	TRBD2	NA
CSVSGTSGGVQETQYF	TGCAGCGTCTCCGGGACTAGCGGGGGGGTTCAAGAGACCCAGTACTTC	16	TRBV29-1	TRBJ2-5	TRBD2	NA
CASRQQGEQETQYF	TGTGCCAGCAGGCAACAGGGTGAGCAAGAGACCCAGTACTTC	14	TRBV3-1/TRBV3-2	TRBJ2-5	NA	NA
CASTQTASSYEQYF	TGTGCCAGCACCCAGACGGCTAGCTCCTACGAGCAGTACTTC	14	TRBV6-5	TRBJ2-7	NA	NA
CASSQEGTSGAETQYF	TGCGCCAGCAGCCAAGAGGGGACTAGCGGGGCGGAGACCCAGTACTTC	16	TRBV4-1	TRBJ2-5	TRBD2	few
CASSHLSGLARSGYSNEQFF	TGTGCCAGCAGCCACCTATCGGGACTAGCACGTTCGGGCTATTCGAATGAGCAGTTCTTC	20	TRBV3-1/TRBV3-2	TRBJ2-1	TRBD2	NA
CASSLAAPGQGNSPLHF	TGTGCCAGCAGCTTAGCAGCCCCGGGACAGGGTAATTCACCCCTCCACTTT	17	TRBV7-9	TRBJ1-6	TRBD1	NA
CASSIQGADTQYF	TGTGCCAGTAGTATCCAGGGGGCAGATACGCAGTATTTT	13	TRBV19	TRBJ2-3	TRBD1	NA
CASSESGATGYTF	TGTGCCAGCAGTGAATCAGGGGCGACTGGCTACACCTTC	13	TRBV25-1	TRBJ1-2	NA	NA
CASSPGQGGQPQHF	TGTGCCAGTAGTCCCGGACAGGGCGGTCAGCCCCAGCATTTT	14	TRBV19	TRBJ1-5	TRBD1	few
CASSQSRGRDRGQMGSPLHF	TGCGCCAGCAGTCAATCGAGGGGGAGGGACAGGGGGCAAATGGGTTCACCCCTCCACTTT	20	TRBV23-1	TRBJ1-6	TRBD1	few